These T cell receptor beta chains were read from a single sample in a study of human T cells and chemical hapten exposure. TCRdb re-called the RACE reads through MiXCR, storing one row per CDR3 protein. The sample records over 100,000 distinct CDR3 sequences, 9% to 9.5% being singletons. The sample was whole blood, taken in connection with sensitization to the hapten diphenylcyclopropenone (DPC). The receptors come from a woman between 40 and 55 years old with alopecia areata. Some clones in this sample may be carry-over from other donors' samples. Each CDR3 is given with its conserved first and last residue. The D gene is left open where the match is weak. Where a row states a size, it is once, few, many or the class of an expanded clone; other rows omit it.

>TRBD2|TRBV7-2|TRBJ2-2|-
TGTGCCAGCAGCTTCGGCGGGGGGGCCTCGAACACCGGGGAGCTGTTTTTT
CASSFGGGASNTGELFF
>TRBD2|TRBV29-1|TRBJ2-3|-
TGCAGCGTTGAAAGCGGGGGTGACGCAGATACGCAGTATTTT
CSVESGGDADTQYF
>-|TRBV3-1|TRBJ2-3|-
TGTGCCAGCAGCCAACCAGGGGTAGATACGCAGTATTTT
CASSQPGVDTQYF
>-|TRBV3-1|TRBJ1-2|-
TGTGCCAGCAGCTCCCGCCAGAGCGGCTACACCTTC
CASSSRQSGYTF
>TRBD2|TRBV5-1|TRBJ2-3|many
TGCGCCAGCAGCTCCACGGCGGGGGAGGTAGATACGCAGTATTTT
CASSSTAGEVDTQYF
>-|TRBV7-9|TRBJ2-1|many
TGTGCCAGCAGCTCTGGGACAACGAGCTCCTACAATGAGCAGTTCTTC
CASSSGTTSSYNEQFF
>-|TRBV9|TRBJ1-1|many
TGTGCCAGCAGCGTAGGAGTCGCAAACACTGAAGCTTTCTTT
CASSVGVANTEAFF
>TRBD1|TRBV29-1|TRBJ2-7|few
TGCAACTGGGGACAGGGGGGCGAGGAGCAGTACTTC
CNWGQGGEEQYF
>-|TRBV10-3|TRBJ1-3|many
TGTGCCATCGAAGGCGAAGGGGACGAAAACACCATATATTTT
CAIEGEGDENTIYF
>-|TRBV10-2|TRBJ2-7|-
TGCGCCAGCAGTGAGAGCCCGCCCTACGAGCAGTACTTC
CASSESPPYEQYF
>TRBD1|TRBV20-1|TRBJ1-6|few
TGCAGTGCCCGGGACAGGGGGCACTCACCCCTCCACTTT
CSARDRGHSPLHF
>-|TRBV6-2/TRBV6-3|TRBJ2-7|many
TGTGCCAGCAGTCTGGGACTCCCGCAATGGTACTTC
CASSLGLPQWYF
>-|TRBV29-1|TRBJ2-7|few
TGCAGCGTTCGGACCTTTACGAGGGACGAGCAGTACTTC
CSVRTFTRDEQYF
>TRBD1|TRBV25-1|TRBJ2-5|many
TGTGCCAGCAGTGAATTAGGGGGCGAAGAGACCCAGTACTTC
CASSELGGEETQYF
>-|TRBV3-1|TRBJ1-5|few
TGTGCCAGCAGCGCTGCAACAGGGAATCAGCCCCAGCATTTT
CASSAATGNQPQHF
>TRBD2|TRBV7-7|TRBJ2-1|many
TGTGCTAGCAGCCCCGGGACTAGCCCTCTAAATGAGCAGTTCTTC
CASSPGTSPLNEQFF
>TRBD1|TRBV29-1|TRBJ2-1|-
TGCAGCGGAGGACAGGCGTACAATGAGCAGTTCTTC
CSGGQAYNEQFF
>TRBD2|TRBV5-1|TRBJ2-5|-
TGCGCCAGCAGCCCGGCCCCCTCATCCGCGGGGGGATGGCAAGAGACCCAGTACTTC
CASSPAPSSAGGWQETQYF
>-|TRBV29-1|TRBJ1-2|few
TGCAGCGTTGAAAAGTTTCGGTATCGGGGGTATGGCTACACCTTC
CSVEKFRYRGYGYTF
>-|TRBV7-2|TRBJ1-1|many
TGTGCCTTCAGCACTCTCCCGGGGCAAACTGAAGCTTTCTTT
CAFSTLPGQTEAFF
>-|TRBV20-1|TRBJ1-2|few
TGCAGTGCTAGAGATCACAGGGACCGCCTAACTGGCTACACCTTC
CSARDHRDRLTGYTF
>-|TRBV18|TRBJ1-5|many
TGTGCCAGCTCACCTCAGAATAGCAATCAGCCCCAGCATTTT
CASSPQNSNQPQHF
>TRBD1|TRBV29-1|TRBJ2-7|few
TGCAGCGTGTCGGGACAGGGCCCCTACGAGCAGTACTTC
CSVSGQGPYEQYF
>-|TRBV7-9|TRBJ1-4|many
TGTGCCAGCAGGCAACAGGGAACTAATGAAAAACTGTTTTTT
CASRQQGTNEKLFF
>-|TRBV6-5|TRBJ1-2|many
TGTGCCAGCAGTTACGCGGGGAACTATGGCTACACCTTC
CASSYAGNYGYTF
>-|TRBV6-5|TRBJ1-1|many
TGTGCCAGCAGTTACGATGGGGGCACTGAAGCTTTCTTT
CASSYDGGTEAFF
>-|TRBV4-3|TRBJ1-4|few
TGCGCCAGCAGCCAAGTTTGGCAGGGGCGACATGAAAAACTGTTTTTT
CASSQVWQGRHEKLFF
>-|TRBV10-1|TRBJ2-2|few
TGCGCCAGCAGTGCGGTCAGGGGGGACACCGGGGAGCTGTTTTTT
CASSAVRGDTGELFF
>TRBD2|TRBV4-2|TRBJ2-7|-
TGTGCCAGCAGCCAAGATCAGGAGCGGGGGGGGTACGAGCAGTACTTC
CASSQDQERGGYEQYF
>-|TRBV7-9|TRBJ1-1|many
TGTGCCAGCAGCTTATTACAGGGCAACACTGAAGCTTTCTTT
CASSLLQGNTEAFF
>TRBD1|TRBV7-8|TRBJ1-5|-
TGTGCCAGCAGCTTAGCCGCCTTCGGGACAGGGCAGAATCAGCCCCAGCATTTT
CASSLAAFGTGQNQPQHF
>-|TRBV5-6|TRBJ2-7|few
TGTGCCAGCAGCTTGGGGATTTCCTACGAGCAGTACTTC
CASSLGISYEQYF
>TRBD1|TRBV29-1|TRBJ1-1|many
TGCAGCGTTGAGGGGACAGGTGGTCTGCACACTGAAGCTTTCTTT
CSVEGTGGLHTEAFF
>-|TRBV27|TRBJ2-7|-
TGTGCCAGCAGTTTAAGATGGGGGGGCCGCTCCTACGAGCAGTACTTC
CASSLRWGGRSYEQYF
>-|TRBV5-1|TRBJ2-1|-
TGCGCCAGCAGCCTTTCCCCTGACCATTACAATGAGCAGTTCTTC
CASSLSPDHYNEQFF
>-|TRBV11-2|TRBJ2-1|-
TGTGCCAGCAGCTTGTTACTGCTGAACAATGAGCAGTTCTTC
CASSLLLLNNEQFF
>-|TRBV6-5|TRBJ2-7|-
TGTGCCAGCAGACCATCAGGGCGCTACGAGCAGTACTTC
CASRPSGRYEQYF
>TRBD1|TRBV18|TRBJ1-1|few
TGTGCCAGCTCACCACTAGGGACAGGGTTTGGGACTGAAGCTTTCTTT
CASSPLGTGFGTEAFF
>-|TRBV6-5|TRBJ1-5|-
TGTGCCAGCAGTTACTCTGGGGGGACTGGACAGCCCCAGCATTTT
CASSYSGGTGQPQHF
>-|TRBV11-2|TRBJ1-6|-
TGTGCCAGCAGCTTTGCACAGGCAATCCACTTT
CASSFAQAIHF
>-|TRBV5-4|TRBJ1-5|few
TGTGCCAGCAGCTCGAGGCCTAGCAATCAGCCCCAGCATTTT
CASSSRPSNQPQHF
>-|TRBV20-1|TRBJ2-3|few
TGCAGTGCTAGAGGAGGGGGAAACACAGATACGCAGTATTTT
CSARGGGNTDTQYF
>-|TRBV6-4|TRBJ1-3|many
TGTGCCAGCAGACAGGATCCTAGCTCTGGAAACACCATATATTTT
CASRQDPSSGNTIYF
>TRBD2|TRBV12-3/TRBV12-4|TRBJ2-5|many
TGTGCCAGCAGTTTAGGTCAGGGAGGGTGGACAGAGACCCAGTACTTC
CASSLGQGGWTETQYF
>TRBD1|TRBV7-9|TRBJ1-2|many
TGTGCCAGCAGCCCCGGACAGGGGGCGAGGTATGGCTACACCTTC
CASSPGQGARYGYTF
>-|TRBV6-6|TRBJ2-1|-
TGTGCCAGCAGTTACTCCAGAGATGCCAATGAGCAGTTCTTC
CASSYSRDANEQFF
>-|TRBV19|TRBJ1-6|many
TGTGCCAGTAGTTCCCCCCCCGGATCACCCCTCCACTTT
CASSSPPGSPLHF
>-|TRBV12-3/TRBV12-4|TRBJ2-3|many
TGTGCCAGCAGTGAACGGACAACCGCTAGCACAGATACGCAGTATTTT
CASSERTTASTDTQYF
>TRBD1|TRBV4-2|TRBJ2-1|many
TGTGCCAGCAGCCAAGATAAAGGGGGCACTAGCTCCTACAATGAGCAGTTCTTC
CASSQDKGGTSSYNEQFF
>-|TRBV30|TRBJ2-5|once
TGTGCCTGGAGTGCACCCTCCTTCCAAGAGACCCAGTACTTC
CAWSAPSFQETQYF
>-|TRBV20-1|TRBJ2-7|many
TGCAGTGCTAGAGATCGCCTAGTCCACGAGCAGTACTTC
CSARDRLVHEQYF
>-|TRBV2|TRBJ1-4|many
TGTGCCAGCACGTGGAGCGCAACTAATGAAAAACTGTTTTTT
CASTWSATNEKLFF
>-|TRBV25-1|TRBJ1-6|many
TGTGCCAGCAGTGAAGAGGCGGCATCTAATTCACCCCTCCACTTT
CASSEEAASNSPLHF
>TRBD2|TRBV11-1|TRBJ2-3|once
TGTGCCAGCACCGAACTAGCGGGGAAAGATACGCAGTATTTT
CASTELAGKDTQYF
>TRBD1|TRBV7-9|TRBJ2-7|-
TGTGCCAGCAGCTCGCCGGGACAGGGGATCACCTCCTACGAGCAGTACTTC
CASSSPGQGITSYEQYF
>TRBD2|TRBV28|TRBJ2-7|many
TGTGCCAGCAGTTCCCCAGCGGGGGCGAAGCACGAGCAGTACTTC
CASSSPAGAKHEQYF
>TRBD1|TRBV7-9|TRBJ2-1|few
TGTGCCAGCAGCCCAGCCGGGACAGGGCGTAATGAGCAGTTCTTC
CASSPAGTGRNEQFF
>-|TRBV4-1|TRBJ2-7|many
TGCGCCAGCAGCCAAGAACCGGGGGCCTACGAGCAGTACTTC
CASSQEPGAYEQYF
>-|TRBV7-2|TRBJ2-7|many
TGTGCCAGCAGCCCACCCCCCAACTACGAGCAGTACTTC
CASSPPPNYEQYF